Given below is one T cell receptor beta chain in context. The data are from a study of T cell changes during pregnancy in multiple sclerosis. The V gene's germline CDR1 is LGHNT and CDR2 FRNRAP. With 6 bases clipped from V and 9 bases from J, the junction kept 13 bases outside the gene matches. The CDR3 contains 16 residues. Repertoires were generated with immunoSEQ multiplex PCR, while TCRdb's copy carries only in-frame clones and drops some. This table holds approximately 61,000 clones, approximately 89% found once. V usage is TRBV12-5 and J usage is TRBJ2-1; 11 bases are shared with TRBD2. Sequences were derived from peripheral blood, sampled after pregnancy. The receptor comes from a female donor in good health, enrolled as a control in a pregnancy study. CDR3 region: CASGISGRAGVGEQFF. The CDR3 DNA is TGTGCTAGTGGAATTAGCGGGAGGGCCGGTGTAGGTGAGCAGTTCTTC.